A selection of T cell receptor beta chains follows, all from one sample in a study of blood T cells in healthy people across ages. TCRdb re-analysed the 5' RACE reads in MiXCR, keeping a single row per CDR3 protein. The repertoire holds roughly 1.7 million distinct CDR3 sequences, with almost 35% as singletons. The sample consisted of blood. Source of these receptors: a woman between 25 and 40 years old in good health. Both conserved end residues are part of each CDR3. The order of the fields is clone size, V gene, D gene, J gene, CDR3 protein, CDR3 DNA. D genes are given only for firm matches. Some rows mark clone size as missing; the rest say once, few, many or name a class of expanded clone.

few	TRBV4-2	NA	TRBJ1-2	CASSQDLDPVTVRGYTF	TGTGCCAGCAGCCAAGATCTAGACCCAGTGACGGTGAGGGGCTACACCTTC
NA	TRBV7-3	NA	TRBJ2-7	CAISEQGGKYEQYF	TGTGCCATCAGTGAGCAGGGGGGAAAATACGAGCAGTACTTC
NA	TRBV3-1	TRBD2	TRBJ2-1	CASSQGVAGGIEQFF	TGTGCCAGCAGCCAAGGAGTAGCGGGAGGAATCGAGCAGTTCTTC
NA	TRBV21-1	NA	TRBJ2-5	CASPIHASARETQYF	TGTGCCAGCCCAATCCACGCTAGCGCCCGGGAGACCCAGTACTTC
many	TRBV5-1	NA	TRBJ2-7	CASSLGSGSGGAQYF	TGCGCCAGCAGCTTAGGTAGCGGCAGCGGTGGGGCGCAGTACTTC
many	TRBV29-1	TRBD1	TRBJ2-1	CSGDTGTGFNEQFF	TGCAGCGGCGACACCGGGACAGGGTTCAATGAGCAGTTCTTC
few	TRBV7-2	NA	TRBJ2-3	CASSPRLAHGDTQYF	TGTGCCAGCAGCCCCCGTCTAGCGCACGGAGATACGCAGTATTTT
NA	TRBV20-1	TRBD2	TRBJ2-7	CSANGGDSYNEQYF	TGCAGTGCCAATGGGGGGGACTCCTACAATGAGCAGTACTTC
many	TRBV6-2/TRBV6-3	TRBD2	TRBJ2-3	CASSYRGADTQYF	TGTGCCAGCAGTTATCGGGGGGCAGATACGCAGTATTTT
NA	TRBV5-1	NA	TRBJ2-1	CASSLAEADNEQFF	TGCGCCAGCAGCTTGGCCGAGGCGGACAATGAGCAGTTCTTC
NA	TRBV20-1	NA	TRBJ2-1	CSARFKMGVDEQFF	TGCAGTGCTAGATTCAAGATGGGGGTTGACGAGCAGTTCTTC
NA	TRBV28	TRBD2	TRBJ2-1	CASSLHPGTSGINEQFF	TGTGCCAGCAGTTTACACCCGGGGACTAGCGGTATCAATGAGCAGTTCTTC
few	TRBV7-2	NA	TRBJ2-1	CASSLSLAWGNEQFF	TGTGCCAGCAGCTTAAGTCTAGCCTGGGGAAATGAGCAGTTCTTC
NA	TRBV5-1	TRBD2	TRBJ2-1	CASSLAASGSGEQFF	TGCGCCAGCAGCTTGGCGGCTAGCGGGAGTGGTGAGCAGTTCTTC
few	TRBV6-5	NA	TRBJ1-2	CASSYGKEGYTF	TGTGCCAGCAGTTACGGGAAGGAGGGCTACACCTTC
few	TRBV5-1	TRBD2	TRBJ2-6	CASSFTLAVSGANVLTF	TGCGCCAGCAGCTTTACTCTAGCGGTCTCTGGGGCCAACGTCCTGACTTTC
NA	TRBV27	TRBD1	TRBJ1-1	CASSLSSYPGQGTTEAFF	TGTGCCAGCAGTTTATCCTCTTATCCGGGACAGGGTACGACTGAAGCTTTCTTT
NA	TRBV27	NA	TRBJ2-6	CASSLEVVGAHVLTF	TGTGCCAGCAGTTTAGAGGTGGTTGGGGCCCACGTCCTGACTTTC
NA	TRBV6-2/TRBV6-3	NA	TRBJ2-5	CASSQGYYQYF	TGTGCCAGCAGTCAAGGGTACTATCAGTACTTC
few	TRBV10-3	NA	TRBJ2-2	CAISADSFTGELFF	TGTGCCATCAGTGCCGACAGTTTCACCGGGGAGCTGTTTTTT
NA	TRBV29-1	TRBD1	TRBJ2-7	CGVSRGSYEQYF	TGCGGCGTTTCCAGGGGGTCCTACGAGCAGTACTTC
many	TRBV7-2	NA	TRBJ2-5	CASRKRGGQWGETQYF	TGTGCCAGCAGGAAAAGGGGGGGACAGTGGGGAGAGACCCAGTACTTC
few	TRBV20-1	NA	TRBJ1-6	CSARDLADDTSSPLHF	TGCAGTGCTAGAGATCTGGCAGACGATACAAGTTCACCCCTCCACTTT
few	TRBV2	TRBD1	TRBJ2-7	CASRTGTGPTLTYF	TGTGCCAGCAGAACCGGGACAGGCCCAACTTTGACGTACTTC
NA	TRBV29-1	NA	TRBJ1-1	CSVQFQGEAQNTEAFF	TGCAGCGTGCAATTCCAGGGTGAGGCCCAGAACACTGAAGCTTTCTTT
NA	TRBV4-1	NA	TRBJ2-1	CASSQGTAPDEQFF	TGCGCCAGCAGCCAAGGGACAGCACCCGATGAGCAGTTCTTC
few	TRBV6-6	NA	TRBJ2-1	CASSTGGASYNEQFF	TGTGCCAGCTCAACAGGTGGTGCCTCCTACAATGAGCAGTTCTTC
NA	TRBV10-1	NA	TRBJ2-3	CASSHRKTGTDTRYF	TGCGCCAGCAGCCATAGGAAGACAGGCACGGATACGCGGTATTTT
NA	TRBV7-3	TRBD2	TRBJ2-3	CASSRASTSGGAADTQYF	TGTGCCAGCAGCCGCGCCTCTACTAGCGGGGGGGCCGCAGATACGCAGTATTTT
NA	TRBV7-3	NA	TRBJ1-2	CASSLTQSDGYTF	TGTGCCAGCAGCTTAACGCAGAGTGATGGCTACACCTTC
NA	TRBV27	TRBD2	TRBJ2-1	CASSQSWAGGGHEQFF	TGTGCCAGCAGTCAAAGCTGGGCGGGAGGCGGTCATGAGCAGTTCTTC